Listed below are T cell receptor beta chains from one sample, sequenced in a study of blood T cell repertoires in COVID-19. TCRdb's copy holds only in-frame clones and misses some; the assay was immunoSEQ multiplex PCR. In the table there are around 100,000 clones, roughly 84% of which are singletons. Source material: peripheral blood. The receptors derive from a woman in her seventies with acute or convalescent COVID-19. The CDR3 runs from the conserved cysteine through the conserved F or W.

J gene	V gene	CDR3 protein
TRBJ1-2	TRBV18	CASSIQGADGYTF
TRBJ2-2	TRBV7-6	CASSLAPTGGFTGELFF
TRBJ1-1	TRBV5-1	CASSSGRNRDLNTEAFF
TRBJ1-3	TRBV29-1	CSVGQGNGNTIYF
TRBJ1-1	TRBV28	CASSLPSFEAFF
TRBJ1-5	TRBV5-6	CASSLGLRGDQPQHF
TRBJ1-1	TRBV5-1	CASSSQARTEAFF
TRBJ2-1	TRBV24-1	CATSDALAGRYNEQFF
TRBJ1-4	TRBV10-3	CAISEAGTGIKEKLFF
TRBJ1-1	TRBV2	CASMGAQGAEAFF
TRBJ2-7	TRBV2	CASRWGPYEQYF
TRBJ1-2	TRBV12-3/TRBV12-4	CASSPYREYGYTF
TRBJ2-1	TRBV7-3	CASSLGPVKREDLSLKEQFF
TRBJ2-6	TRBV21-1	CASATVEGANVLTF
TRBJ2-1	TRBV2	CAKTLGTGVSNEQFF
TRBJ1-6	TRBV10-3	CAISVRSLKDSYNSPLHF
TRBJ1-4	TRBV11-2	CASSLRGYNEKLFF
TRBJ1-6	TRBV7-9	CASSLEAGNSPLHF
TRBJ1-2	TRBV3-1/TRBV3-2	CASSSRVDLVGYTF
TRBJ1-1	TRBV3-1/TRBV3-2	CASSQDFMNTEAFF
TRBJ2-7	TRBV6-5	CASRGTGESYEQYF
TRBJ1-5	TRBV19	CASRGTGGYQPQHF
TRBJ2-5	TRBV7-3	CASSLTPDRGGETQYF
TRBJ2-2	TRBV5-1	CASSLALPGTGELFF
TRBJ1-1	TRBV7-9	CASSHRDKNTEAFF
TRBJ1-1	TRBV5-1	CASSLRGSTEAFF
TRBJ2-7	TRBV5-4	CASSLGGTGGNEQYF
TRBJ1-4	TRBV28	CASSFQDATNEKLFF
TRBJ1-5	TRBV6-1	CASSELAGGNQPQHF
TRBJ2-5	TRBV6-5	CASDSGHLETQYF
TRBJ1-2	TRBV28	CASSLWGRDRGYYGYTF
TRBJ2-5	TRBV5-4	CASSGLSSEETQYF
TRBJ1-2	TRBV6-1	CASSEAMGTPTTPYGYTF
TRBJ2-7	TRBV18	CASSGDRAYEQYF
TRBJ2-3	TRBV9	CASTRDWSTDTQYF
TRBJ2-7	TRBV9	CASSVGWTGSSYEQYF
TRBJ2-2	TRBV7-3	CASSRSGTGGTGELFF
TRBJ2-7	TRBV27	CASSSRVAYEQYF
TRBJ2-5	TRBV30	CAWAAGMRETQYF
TRBJ1-2	TRBV6-5	CASSYPGGYTF
TRBJ1-2	TRBV12-3/TRBV12-4	CASRQTGDYGYTF
TRBJ1-1	TRBV21-1	CASSKRVRTEAFF
TRBJ2-7	TRBV10-3	CAISETRDSYEQYF